The next 19 T cell receptor beta chains were all read from a single sample in a study of T cells after somatic rescue of genetic block. TCRdb's copy holds only in-frame clones and misses some; the assay was immunoSEQ multiplex PCR. Of tens of thousands of clones in the sample, around 92% are singletons; the top ten hold under 4%. The material sequenced was peripheral blood mononuclear cells (PBMCs). Source of these receptors: a middle-aged man.

The chain carries TRBV7-9 and TRBJ2-5; unclear D gene. Trimming cost V 2 bases and J 2 bases, with 9 bases left between them. The germline gives CDR1 SEHNR, CDR2 FQNEAQ (reference sequence). The CDR3 contains 14 residues. CDR3 sequence reads: CASSLQTGQETQYF. CDR3 DNA: TGTGCCAGCAGCTTACAAACCGGACAAGAGACCCAGTACTTC.

The chain is built from TRBV5-5 and TRBJ2-7, with TRBD2 as a possible D gene (5 bases). Germline V gene data show CDR1 as SGHKS and CDR2 as YYEKEE (reference sequence). The CDR3 has 14 residues. V shed 0 bases and J shed 0 bases, with 7 bases lying between them. The CDR3 loop is CASSLGRVSYEQYF. The CDR3 nucleotides read TGTGCCAGCAGCTTGGGGCGGGTCTCCTACGAGCAGTACTTC.

Only one count was recorded for this clone. The V gene is TRBV19, the J gene TRBJ2-7; TRBD1 matches at 8 bases. Germline loops: CDR1 LNHDA, CDR2 SQIVND (reference sequence). After removal of 5 bases from V and 4 bases from J, the junction contained 7 bases not matched to a gene. The CDR3 is 14 residues long. In nucleotides, the CDR3 is TGTGCCAGTAGTCCAGAGACAGGGGCATACGAGCAGTACTTC. Protein sequence: CASSPETGAYEQYF.

This clone appeared a single time. The V call is TRBV4-3, the J call TRBJ2-5; 7 nucleotides agree with TRBD1. With V trimmed by 5 bases and J by 2 bases, 11 bases remained unmatched. This CDR3 is built from 16 residues. CDR1 LGHNA and CDR2 YSLEER come from the germline V gene. CDR3 region: CASSRGQGVLQETQYF. Written as DNA, the CDR3 is TGCGCCAGCAGCAGGGGGCAGGGGGTTTTGCAAGAGACCCAGTACTTC.

The V gene is TRBV6-5, the J gene TRBJ2-7, with 7 nucleotides matching TRBD1. Trimming at V came to 4 bases and at J to 2 bases, leaving 5 bases not matched to a gene. This CDR3 comprises 14 residues. Germline V gene data show CDR1 as MNHEY and CDR2 as SVGAGI. CDR3 in DNA: TGTGCCAGCAGTTGGGGACAGTACCCCTACGAGCAGTACTTC. It codes for CASSWGQYPYEQYF.

V gene TRBV5-4 combines with J gene TRBJ2-1, with TRBD2 matching 8 bases. J gave up 6 bases and V 0 bases, and 8 bases lay outside the gene matches. The V gene's germline CDR1 is SGHNT and CDR2 YYREEE (reference sequence). The CDR3 has 16 residues. CDR3 nucleotides: TGTGCCAGCAGCTTGGCATCGGGAGGGCCTGGCAATGAGCAGTTCTTC. Protein product: CASSLASGGPGNEQFF.

The V call is TRBV27, the J call TRBJ1-1; 10 bases map to TRBD1. The junction had 13 bases not matched to a gene; V was cut back by 4 bases and J by 5 bases. Germline V gene lookup returns CDR1 MNHEY and CDR2 SMNVEV (reference sequence). The CDR3 is 17 residues long. In nucleotides, the CDR3 is TGTGCCAGCAGTTACCGGGGACAGGGGTTCGCGGGGACTGAAGCTTTCTTT. The encoded protein is CASSYRGQGFAGTEAFF.

The rearrangement joins TRBV25-1 to TRBJ2-7, with D tentatively TRBD2 (6 bases). Germline loops: CDR1 MGHDK, CDR2 SYGVNS. This CDR3 has 11 amino acids. The germline V and J ends were trimmed by 4 bases and 12 bases, with 13 bases remaining between them. The CDR3 bases are TGTGCCAGCAGTGCGGGACTTCAGGCGTACTTC. Protein: CASSAGLQAYF.

The chain recombines TRBV27 with TRBJ2-3; the match to TRBD1 covers 7 bases. The CDR3 is 17 amino acids. V dropped 0 bases and J dropped 3; count of bases not matched to a gene: 9. CDR1 and CDR2 from the germline V gene are MNHEY and SMNVEV (reference sequence). The CDR3 coding sequence is TGTGCCAGCAGTTTATCGGGGCAGGGGGTTCGAACAGATACGCAGTATTTT. Protein: CASSLSGQGVRTDTQYF.

The chain joins TRBV6-5 to TRBJ2-1; no definite D call. This CDR3 is built from 14 residues. Trimming took 2 bases from V and 6 from J, leaving 11 bases between them. Looked up from germline, CDR1 is MNHEY and CDR2 is SVGAGI. CDR3 nucleotide sequence: TGTGCCAGCAGTTACGTTGGTTCGGGCAATGAGCAGTTCTTC. It codes for CASSYVGSGNEQFF.

This clone was seen a single time. The rearrangement uses TRBV9 and TRBJ1-1; D might be TRBD1 (6 bases). V lost 4 bases, J lost 4 bases, and 20 bases lay in between. CDR1 and CDR2 (germline): SGDLS, YYNGEE. The CDR3 contains 16 residues. CDR3 residues: CASSPPPRQAGTEAFF. CDR3 DNA: TGTGCCAGCAGCCCTCCCCCCCGACAGGCGGGCACTGAAGCTTTCTTT.

The chain carries TRBV27 and TRBJ2-3, with D possibly matching TRBD2 (6 bases). CDR1 MNHEY and CDR2 SMNVEV come from the germline V gene (reference sequence). Trimming removed 5 bases at V and 1 base at J, with 19 bases between. CDR3 size: 17 residues. Here the CDR3 reads CASSQSGPPARTDTQYF. The CDR3 nucleotides read TGTGCCAGCAGTCAGAGCGGGCCTCCAGCGCGCACAGATACGCAGTATTTT.

The CDR3: CASSATRGNTQYF. CDR3 sequence (DNA): TGTGCCAGCAGCGCGACAAGAGGAAATACGCAGTATTTT. The chain uses TRBV6-4 and TRBJ2-3; D is uncertain. Between the trimmed V and J ends, which lost 6 bases and 7 bases, there was a span of 14 bases. CDR1 is MRHNA and CDR2 is SNTAGT in the germline V gene. This CDR3 has 13 amino acids.

The chain employs TRBV18 and TRBJ2-7; no definite D call. Germline CDR1 is KGHSH and CDR2 is LQKENI. This CDR3 has 14 amino acids. V was cut by 1 base and J by 1 base, with 8 bases left in between. The CDR3 loop reads CASSPLPPSYEQYF. CDR3 nucleotide sequence: TGTGCCAGCTCACCACTCCCCCCATCCTACGAGCAGTACTTC.

The rearrangement joins TRBV7-2 to TRBJ2-1; 9 nucleotides line up with TRBD2. Germline V lookup: CDR1 SGHTA, CDR2 FQGNSA. This CDR3 contains 17 residues. J was trimmed by 5 bases and V by 0 bases; bases with no gene match: 8. CDR3 nucleotide sequence: TGTGCCAGCAGCTTAGCCATAGCGGGAGTTAGGGACAATGAGCAGTTCTTC. Protein product: CASSLAIAGVRDNEQFF.

The chain links TRBV6-5 to TRBJ2-2; TRBD2 aligns across 10 bases. The CDR3 is 16 residues long. Germline V gene data show CDR1 as MNHEY and CDR2 as SVGAGI. V dropped 0 bases and J dropped 3; count of bases not matched to a gene: 1. The CDR3 DNA reads TGTGCCAGCAGTTACTCGGGACTAGCGCACACCGGGGAGCTGTTTTTT. Protein product: CASSYSGLAHTGELFF.

The chain has TRBV7-3 and TRBJ2-2; D remains ambiguous. Deletions cut 2 bases from V and 0 bases from J, with 10 bases between. CDR1 is SGHTA and CDR2 is FQGTGA in the germline V gene. This CDR3 has 16 residues. This chain's CDR3 is CASSLVLSSNTGELFF. CDR3 bases: TGTGCCAGCAGCTTAGTTCTCAGTTCGAACACCGGGGAGCTGTTTTTT.

The genes are TRBV30 and TRBJ1-2; D might be TRBD1 (6 bases). CDR1 GTSNPN and CDR2 SVGIG come from the germline V gene (reference sequence). This CDR3 contains 12 residues. CDR3 nucleotide sequence: TGTGCGCGTGACACGAGGGGGACTGGCTACACCTTC. This gives the protein CARDTRGTGYTF.

The gene calls are TRBV7-2 and TRBJ2-3, with unresolved D. The germline V gene encodes CDR1 SGHTA and CDR2 FQGNSA. The CDR3 is 16 residues long. The V end lost 2 bases, the J end lost 3 bases, and 15 bases lay between the germline ends. CDR3: CASSLPELADTDTQYF. CDR3 coding DNA: TGTGCCAGCAGCTTACCGGAGTTGGCGGATACAGATACGCAGTATTTT.